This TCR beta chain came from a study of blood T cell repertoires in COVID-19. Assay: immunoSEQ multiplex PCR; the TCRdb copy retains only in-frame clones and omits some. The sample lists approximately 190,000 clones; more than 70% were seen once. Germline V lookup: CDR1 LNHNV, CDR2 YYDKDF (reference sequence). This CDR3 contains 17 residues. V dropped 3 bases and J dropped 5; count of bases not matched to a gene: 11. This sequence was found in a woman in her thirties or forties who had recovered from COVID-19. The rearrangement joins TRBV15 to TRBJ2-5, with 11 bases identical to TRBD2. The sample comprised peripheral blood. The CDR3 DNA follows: TGTGCCACCAGCAGCGGCTCCTATAGCGGGAGGGGTGAGACCCAGTACTTC. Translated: CATSSGSYSGRGETQYF.